The source of this T cell receptor beta chain is a study of cytomegalovirus exposure and HLA in healthy donors. The data were produced by immunoSEQ multiplex PCR, yet TCRdb's version contains in-frame clones alone and is incomplete. The table includes roughly 60,000 clones, over 90% detected once. Comment on this clone: The antigen remains undetermined.

The length of the CDR3 is 17 residues. Whole-study results and caveats: TCR sequences were mostly rare, though some public TCRs occurred in many donors.

This TCR was recovered from a man between 18 and 29 years old in good health and CMV-seronegative. This chain links TRBV21-1 with TRBJ2-1; no DNA check was done on the table's D call, TRBD2. TRBV21-1 is deemed a pseudogene. The sample was PBMCs. The CDR3 DNA sequence: TGTGCCAGCAGCAAAAGGTTTAATGGGAGGGGGTCCAATGAGCAGTTCTTC. Translated: CASSKRFNGRGSNEQFF.